This entry features one TCR beta chain sequence. Its antigen is undetermined. The listed genes are named as in mouse. The read finishes 1 residue shy of the CDR3 end, and the germline J gene is used to complete it. This entry comes from a study of tissue T cells after allogeneic stem cell transplantation. General study findings and limits: Some tissue clones might be persisting host cells; their alloreactivity or antigen specificity was not determined. Only a limited share of tissue TCRs appeared in blood or spleen.

This CDR3 is built from 14 residues. Germline lookup yields CDR1 SGHSA and CDR2 FRNQAP. V dropped 5 bases and J dropped 3; count of bases not matched to a gene: 5. CDR3 sequences, V/J genes, frequencies and template counts came from survey-depth TCRbeta sequencing. Here immunoSEQ multiplex PCR was the method, and the copy in TCRdb shows in-frame clones only, minus some. The data contain fewer than 5,500 clones, roughly half of them seen just once; the ten biggest clones take up almost 8.5%. Specified time point: mouse harvest day 7 after allogeneic transplant. Each mouse received 10^7 T-cell-depleted marrow cells plus 10^6 splenic CD5+ T cells by tail vein. B6 (H2b) cells into BALB/c (H2d) mice; tissues taken at day 7 or 14.

Sequenced input: lymph node tissue. The rearrangement uses TRBV16 and TRBJ1-1; 8 bases line up with TRBD1. This TCR was sampled from a female BALB/c mouse given C57BL/6 T cells with graft-versus-host disease after an allogeneic hematopoietic cell transplant. The CDR3 reads CASSPQGADTEVFF. The part of the CDR3 DNA that was read is TGTGCAAGCAGCCCTCAGGGGGCGGACACAGAAGTCTTC. Complete variable domain (other parts from reference TRBV16 and TRBJ1-1): NAGVIQTPRHKVTGKGQEATLWCEPISGHSAVFWYRQTIVQGLEFLTYFRNQAPIDDSGMPKERFSAQMPNQSHSTLKIQSTQPQDSAVYLCASSPQGADTEVFFGKGTRLTVV.